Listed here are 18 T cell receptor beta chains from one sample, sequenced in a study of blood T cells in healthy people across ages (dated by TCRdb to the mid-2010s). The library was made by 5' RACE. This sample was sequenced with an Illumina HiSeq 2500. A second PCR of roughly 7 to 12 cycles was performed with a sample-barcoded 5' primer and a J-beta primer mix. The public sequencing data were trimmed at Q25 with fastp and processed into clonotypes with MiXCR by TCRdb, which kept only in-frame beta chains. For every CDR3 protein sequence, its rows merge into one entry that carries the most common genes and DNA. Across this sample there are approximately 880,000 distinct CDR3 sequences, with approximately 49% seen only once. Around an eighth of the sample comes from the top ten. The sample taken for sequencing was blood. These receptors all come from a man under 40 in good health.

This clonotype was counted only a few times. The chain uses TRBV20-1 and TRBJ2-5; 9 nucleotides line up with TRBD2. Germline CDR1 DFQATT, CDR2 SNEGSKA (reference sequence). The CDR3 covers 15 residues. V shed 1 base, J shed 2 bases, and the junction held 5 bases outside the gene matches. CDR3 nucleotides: TGCAGTGCTAGAGTCCGGGCGGGGGGGCAAGAGACCCAGTACTTC. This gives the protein CSARVRAGGQETQYF.

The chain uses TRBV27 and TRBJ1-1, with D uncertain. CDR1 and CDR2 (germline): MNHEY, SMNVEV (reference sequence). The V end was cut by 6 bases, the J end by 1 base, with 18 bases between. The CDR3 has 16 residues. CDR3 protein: CASSARLRAPNTEAFF. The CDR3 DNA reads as TGTGCCAGCAGCGCAAGGCTTAGGGCACCGAACACTGAAGCTTTCTTT.

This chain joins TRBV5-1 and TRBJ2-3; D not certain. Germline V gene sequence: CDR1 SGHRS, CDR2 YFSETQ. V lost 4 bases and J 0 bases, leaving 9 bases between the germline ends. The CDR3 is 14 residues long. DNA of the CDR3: TGCGCCAGCAGCCCCGAAGGAAGCACAGATACGCAGTATTTT. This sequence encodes CASSPEGSTDTQYF.

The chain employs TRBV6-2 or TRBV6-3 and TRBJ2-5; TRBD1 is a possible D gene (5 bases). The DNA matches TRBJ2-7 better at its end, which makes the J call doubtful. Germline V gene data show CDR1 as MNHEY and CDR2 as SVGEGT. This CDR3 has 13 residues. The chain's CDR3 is CASSYRQTDEQYF. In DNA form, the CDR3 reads TGTGCCAGCAGTTACCGACAGACTGACGAGCAGTACTTC.

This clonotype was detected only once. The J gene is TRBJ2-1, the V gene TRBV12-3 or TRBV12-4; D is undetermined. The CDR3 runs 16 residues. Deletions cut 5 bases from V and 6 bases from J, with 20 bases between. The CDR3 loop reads CASSPRYITKVNEQFF. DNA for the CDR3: TGTGCCAGCAGTCCAAGGTATATCACCAAGGTCAATGAGCAGTTCTTC.

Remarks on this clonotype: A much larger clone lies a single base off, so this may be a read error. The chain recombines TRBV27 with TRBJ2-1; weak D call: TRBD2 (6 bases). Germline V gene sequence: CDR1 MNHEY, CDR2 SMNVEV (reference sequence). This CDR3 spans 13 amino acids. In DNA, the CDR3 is TGTACCAGCAGTCTGACTAGTTTCAATGAGCAGTTCTTC. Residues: CTSSLTSFNEQFF.

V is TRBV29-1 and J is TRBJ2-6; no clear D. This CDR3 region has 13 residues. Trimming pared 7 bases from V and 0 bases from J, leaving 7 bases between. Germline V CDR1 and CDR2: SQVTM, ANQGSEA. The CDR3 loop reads CSALYSGANVLTF. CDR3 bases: TGCAGCGCCCTTTACTCTGGGGCCAACGTCCTGACTTTC. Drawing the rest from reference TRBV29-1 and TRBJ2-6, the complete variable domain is SAVISQKPSRDICQRGTSLTIQCQVDSQVTMMFWYRQQPGQSLTLIATANQGSEATYESGFVIDKFPISRPNLTFSTLTVSNMSPEDSSIYLCSALYSGANVLTFGAGSRLTVL.

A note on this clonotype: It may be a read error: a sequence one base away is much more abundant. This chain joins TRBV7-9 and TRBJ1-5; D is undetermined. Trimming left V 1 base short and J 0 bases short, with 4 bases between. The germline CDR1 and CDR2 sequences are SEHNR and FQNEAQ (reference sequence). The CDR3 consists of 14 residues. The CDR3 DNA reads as TGTGCCAGCAGCTTAGACATTAGCAATCAGCCCCAGCATTTT. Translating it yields CASSLDISNQPQHF.

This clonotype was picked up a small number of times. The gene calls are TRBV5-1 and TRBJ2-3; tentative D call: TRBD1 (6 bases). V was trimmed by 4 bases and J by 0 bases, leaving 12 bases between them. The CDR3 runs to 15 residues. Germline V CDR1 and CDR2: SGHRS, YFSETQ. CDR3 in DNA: TGCGCCAGCAGCCAAGGGGACAAAAGCACAGATACGCAGTATTTT. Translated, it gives CASSQGDKSTDTQYF.

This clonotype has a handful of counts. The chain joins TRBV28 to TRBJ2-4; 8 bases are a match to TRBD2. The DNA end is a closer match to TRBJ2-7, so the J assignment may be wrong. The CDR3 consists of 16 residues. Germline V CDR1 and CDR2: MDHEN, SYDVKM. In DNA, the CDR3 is TGTGCCAGCACCGAGACTAAGCGGGGGCCCCTAGGCGAGCAGTACTTC. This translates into CASTETKRGPLGEQYF.

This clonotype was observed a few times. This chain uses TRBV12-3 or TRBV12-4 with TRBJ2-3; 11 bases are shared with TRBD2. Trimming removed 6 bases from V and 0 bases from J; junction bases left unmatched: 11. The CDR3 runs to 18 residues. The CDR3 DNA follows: TGTGCCAGCAGCCTCGGGTCTAGCGGGGGGAGGAGCACAGATACGCAGTATTTT. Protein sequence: CASSLGSSGGRSTDTQYF.

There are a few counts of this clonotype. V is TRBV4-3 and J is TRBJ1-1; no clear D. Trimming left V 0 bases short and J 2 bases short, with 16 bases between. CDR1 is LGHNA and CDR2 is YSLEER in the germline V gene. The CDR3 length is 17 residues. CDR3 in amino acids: CASSQDDEVRVNTEAFF. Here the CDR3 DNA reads TGCGCCAGCAGCCAAGATGACGAGGTCCGGGTAAACACTGAAGCTTTCTTT.

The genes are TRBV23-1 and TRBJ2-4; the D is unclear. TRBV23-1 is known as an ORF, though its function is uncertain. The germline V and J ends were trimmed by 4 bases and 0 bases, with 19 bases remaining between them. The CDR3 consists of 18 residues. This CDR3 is CASSLRSSNPLAKNIQYF. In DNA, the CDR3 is TGCGCCAGCAGTCTTCGATCATCGAATCCCCTAGCCAAAAACATTCAGTACTTC.

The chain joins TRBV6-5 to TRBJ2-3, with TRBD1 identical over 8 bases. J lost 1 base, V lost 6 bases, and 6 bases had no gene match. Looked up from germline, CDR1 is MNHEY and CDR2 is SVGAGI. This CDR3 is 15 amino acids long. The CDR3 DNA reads TGTGCCAGCAGGACAGGGGTCGGCCGCACAGATACGCAGTATTTT. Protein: CASRTGVGRTDTQYF.

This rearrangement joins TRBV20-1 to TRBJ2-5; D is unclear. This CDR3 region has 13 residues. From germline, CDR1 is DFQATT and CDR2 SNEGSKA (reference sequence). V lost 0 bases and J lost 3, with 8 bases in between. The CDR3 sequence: CSAREGGKETQYF. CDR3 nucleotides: TGCAGTGCTAGAGAAGGTGGGAAAGAGACCCAGTACTTC.

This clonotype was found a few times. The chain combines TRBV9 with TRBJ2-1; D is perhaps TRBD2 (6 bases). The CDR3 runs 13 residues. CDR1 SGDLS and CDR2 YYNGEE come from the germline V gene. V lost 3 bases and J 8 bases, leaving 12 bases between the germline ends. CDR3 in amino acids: CASSAGPGDEQFF. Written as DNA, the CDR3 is TGTGCCAGCAGCGCCGGGCCGGGAGATGAGCAGTTCTTC.

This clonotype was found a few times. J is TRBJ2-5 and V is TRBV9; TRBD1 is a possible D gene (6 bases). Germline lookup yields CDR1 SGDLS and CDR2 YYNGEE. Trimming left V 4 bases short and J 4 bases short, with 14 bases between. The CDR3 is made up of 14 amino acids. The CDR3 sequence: CASSSGAGVETQYF. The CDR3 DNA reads TGTGCCAGCAGCAGTGGGGCAGGGGTAGAGACCCAGTACTTC.

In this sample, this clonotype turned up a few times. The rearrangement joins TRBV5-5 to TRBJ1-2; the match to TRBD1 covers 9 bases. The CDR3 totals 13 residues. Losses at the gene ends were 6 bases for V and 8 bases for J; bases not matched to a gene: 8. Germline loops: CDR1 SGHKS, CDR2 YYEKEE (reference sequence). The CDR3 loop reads CASNWDRVSGYTF. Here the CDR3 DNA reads TGTGCCAGCAACTGGGACAGGGTCTCCGGCTACACCTTC.